The 9 T cell receptor beta chains below were found in one sample sequenced in a study of shared clonotypes between healthy human individuals. Method: immunoSEQ multiplex PCR; TCRdb's copy keeps in-frame clones and lacks some. The data hold around 580,000 clones, with 95% to 98% observed a single time. CD8 cells regarded as naive lacked CD45RO, were positively chosen for CCR7, and omitted terminally differentiated effector memory CD45RA+ cells. Source material: naive CD8+ T cells sorted from blood. The receptors here all came from a man in his thirties or forties in good health.

About this clone itself: The identical CDR3 is also encoded by other nucleotide sequences in the sample. The J gene is TRBJ2-7, the V gene TRBV19; TRBD2 is a possible D gene (6 bases). Germline V lookup: CDR1 LNHDA, CDR2 SQIVND (reference sequence). The V end lost 3 bases, the J end lost 6 bases, and 9 bases lay between the germline ends. The CDR3 is made up of 12 amino acids. The CDR3 reads CASSISGGEQYF. The CDR3, as DNA: TGTGCCAGTAGTATCTCCGGGGGCGAGCAGTACTTC.

The gene calls are TRBV10-3 and TRBJ2-7, with TRBD1 matching 9 bases. CDR3 length: 17 residues. Germline V gene data show CDR1 as ENHRY and CDR2 as SYGVKD. The trim removed 6 bases at V and 5 bases at J, leaving 17 bases unmatched. The CDR3 sequence: CAIRGTGGASRFNEQYF. The CDR3 bases are TGTGCCATCAGGGGAACAGGGGGCGCTTCCCGCTTCAACGAGCAGTACTTC.

This rearrangement joins TRBV14 to TRBJ2-7, with D hard to call. The CDR3 length is 12 residues. The ends were cut back, 3 bases at V and 4 bases at J, with 7 bases in the middle. CDR1 and CDR2 from the germline V gene are SGHDN and FVKESK. CDR3: CASSQAWYEQYF. The CDR3, as DNA: TGTGCCAGCAGCCAGGCATGGTACGAGCAGTACTTC.

This clone has just a few counts. The chain recombines TRBV7-8 with TRBJ2-7, with TRBD1 matching 7 bases. The germline gives CDR1 SGHVS, CDR2 FQNEAQ. CDR3 length: 14 amino acids. J was trimmed by 7 bases and V by 2 bases; bases with no gene match: 8. The CDR3 spells CASSLLQGVWEQYF. The CDR3 DNA reads TGTGCCAGCAGCTTATTGCAGGGGGTGTGGGAGCAGTACTTC.

The gene calls are TRBV2 and TRBJ2-3; D possibly corresponds to TRBD2 (6 bases). The ends were cut back, 3 bases at V and 2 bases at J, with 9 bases in the middle. Germline loops: CDR1 SNHLY, CDR2 FYNNEI. The CDR3 extends over 14 amino acids. The CDR3 sequence is CASSDGRDTDTQYF. As DNA, the CDR3 is TGTGCCAGCAGTGATGGGCGGGACACAGATACGCAGTATTTT.

V gene TRBV19 combines with J gene TRBJ2-1; D unresolved. There are 16 residues in the CDR3. Trimming removed 3 bases from V and 4 bases from J, with 16 bases in between. The V gene's germline CDR1 is LNHDA and CDR2 SQIVND (reference sequence). CDR3 region: CASSIGEGETYNEQFF. The DNA for the CDR3 is TGTGCCAGTAGTATCGGAGAAGGCGAGACTTACAATGAGCAGTTCTTC.

J is TRBJ1-2 and V is TRBV5-8; 9 nucleotides align to TRBD1. This CDR3 has 15 amino acids. CDR1 is SGHTS and CDR2 is YDEGEE in the germline V gene. Losses at the gene ends were 1 base for V and 1 base for J; bases not matched to a gene: 2. In DNA form, the CDR3 reads TGTGCCAGCAGCTTGCGGGACAGGGATAACTATGGCTACACCTTC. Amino acids: CASSLRDRDNYGYTF. Complete variable domain (other parts from reference TRBV5-8 and TRBJ1-2): EAGVTQSPTHLIKTRGQQATLRCSPISGHTSVYWYQQALGLGLQFLLWYDEGEERNRGNFPPRFSGRQFPNYSSELNVNALELEDSALYLCASSLRDRDNYGYTFGSGTRLTVV.

The chain is built from TRBV7-7 and TRBJ2-7, with D possibly being TRBD1 (5 bases). The CDR3 loop spans 15 amino acids. Germline loops: CDR1 SSHAT, CDR2 FNYEAQ (reference sequence). V shed 0 bases and J shed 0 bases, with 9 bases lying between them. CDR3 DNA: TGTGCCAGCAGCTTAGCTCCGGACACCTCCTACGAGCAGTACTTC. The encoded protein is CASSLAPDTSYEQYF.

The chain combines TRBV30 with TRBJ2-5, with 7 positions matching TRBD1. Germline loops: CDR1 GTSNPN, CDR2 SVGIG (reference sequence). The CDR3 is 14 amino acids. Trimming cost V 2 bases and J 2 bases; bases outside gene matches: 5. The CDR3 nucleotides are TGTGCCTGGAGTCGGGGACAGACGCAAGAGACCCAGTACTTC. Translated: CAWSRGQTQETQYF. Supplemented by reference TRBV30 and TRBJ2-5, the full variable domain reads SQTIHQWPATLVQPVGSPLSLECTVEGTSNPNLYWYRQAAGRGLQLLFYSVGIGQISSEVPQNLSASRPQDRQFILSSKKLLLSDSGFYLCAWSRGQTQETQYFGPGTRLLVL.